The 20 T cell receptor beta chains presented below share a single source sample, sequenced in a study of T cells in Graves' hyperthyroidism and ophthalmopathy. RNA transcripts gave rise to amplified TCR beta CDR3 regions. A set of HTBI primers served as the primers for a first-round RT-PCR of the TCR CDR3. TCRdb fed the multiplex PCR reads into MiXCR, producing one record per CDR3 protein. The sample has some 620,000 distinct CDR3 sequences, roughly 16% seen once; the top ten hold around 4%. Sequences were obtained from blood. The receptors originated from a woman aged 25-40 years with Graves' hyperthyroidism.

The chain links TRBV27 to TRBJ2-3; D unresolved. This CDR3 spans 15 amino acids. V lost 9 bases and J lost 0, with 16 bases in between. Germline V gene sequence: CDR1 MNHEY, CDR2 SMNVEV (reference sequence). The DNA of the CDR3 is TGTGCCAGTAGGAACCCTAGGGCTAGCACAGATACGCAGTATTTT. This encodes CASRNPRASTDTQYF.

The CDR3 DNA reads as TGTGCCAGCAGCTACATTGGGGAAGAGACCCAGTACTTC. Its protein product is CASSYIGEETQYF. The chain links TRBV3-1 to TRBJ2-5, with D unclear. Germline V CDR1 and CDR2: LGHDT, YNNKEL (reference sequence). The V gene lost 5 bases and the J gene lost 3 bases, with 10 bases spanning the gap. The CDR3 totals 13 residues.

CDR3 nucleotide sequence: TGTGCCAGCAGTTTCCTAGCGGGAACCCACGAGCAGTACTTC. As protein: CASSFLAGTHEQYF. V gene TRBV28 combines with J gene TRBJ2-7; TRBD2 matches at 9 bases. The CDR3 covers 14 residues. The germline CDR1 and CDR2 sequences are MDHEN and SYDVKM. The V and J ends lost 3 bases and 5 bases, in that order; junction bases with no gene match: 5. The full variable domain, with the rest looked up from reference TRBV28 and TRBJ2-7, is DVKVTQSSRYLVKRTGEKVFLECVQDMDHENMFWYRQDPGLGLRLIYFSYDVKMKEKGDIPEGYSVSREKKERFSLILESASTNQTSMYLCASSFLAGTHEQYFGPGTRLTVT.

The chain joins TRBV11-2 to TRBJ2-7, with D tentatively TRBD2 (6 bases). The CDR3 consists of 16 residues. Germline-derived CDR1 and CDR2 are SGHAT and FQNNGV. Trimming took off 1 base at V and 6 bases at J, with 19 bases between the two ends. CDR3: CASSLGVGGEVAEQYF. The CDR3 DNA reads TGTGCCAGCAGCTTAGGAGTGGGCGGGGAGGTCGCCGAGCAGTACTTC. Full variable domain (remainder filled in from reference TRBV11-2 and TRBJ2-7): EAGVAQSPRYKIIEKRQSVAFWCNPISGHATLYWYQQILGQGPKLLIQFQNNGVVDDSQLPKDRFSAERLKGVDSTLKIQPAKLEDSAVYLCASSLGVGGEVAEQYFGPGTRLTVT.

This clonotype was seen many times. The chain links TRBV20-1 to TRBJ2-7; no reliable D call. CDR1 and CDR2 from the germline V gene are DFQATT and SNEGSKA (reference sequence). Trimming shortened V by 5 bases and J by 2 bases, and 10 bases separated the two germline ends. The CDR3 extends over 12 amino acids. CDR3: CSAPQTPYEQYF. As DNA, the CDR3 is TGCAGTGCTCCGCAAACCCCCTACGAGCAGTACTTC.

This clonotype was observed at least ten times. This chain links TRBV12-3 or TRBV12-4 with TRBJ2-3, with 10 bases that match TRBD2. The CDR3 runs 16 residues. The junction had 2 bases not matched to a gene; V was cut back by 2 bases and J by 0 bases. The DNA for the CDR3 is TGTGCCAGCAGTTTAACTAGCGGGACTAGCACAGATACGCAGTATTTT. It yields the protein CASSLTSGTSTDTQYF.

This clonotype showed up just a few times. The chain employs TRBV20-1 and TRBJ2-4; 12 nucleotides align to TRBD2. There are 17 residues in the CDR3. Germline lookup yields CDR1 DFQATT and CDR2 SNEGSKA (reference sequence). The trim removed 0 bases at V and 8 bases at J, leaving 11 bases unmatched. CDR3 sequence: CSARDRLAGGSKDIQYF. The CDR3 DNA reads as TGCAGTGCTAGAGATCGGCTAGCGGGAGGGTCAAAAGACATTCAGTACTTC.

The table lists this clonotype with many counts. The chain carries TRBV5-1 and TRBJ1-1, with TRBD1 matching over 8 bases. The CDR3 has 15 amino acids. Germline V gene sequence: CDR1 SGHRS, CDR2 YFSETQ. The J segment lost 0 bases and the V segment lost 5 bases, leaving 6 bases of the junction unmatched. The chain's CDR3 is CASRAGGAVNTEAFF. CDR3 nucleotide sequence: TGCGCCAGCAGGGCAGGGGGCGCGGTGAACACTGAAGCTTTCTTT.

The chain couples TRBV28 to TRBJ2-6, with D unresolved. The germline V and J ends were trimmed by 6 bases and 0 bases, with 9 bases remaining between them. This CDR3 has 15 amino acids. CDR1 MDHEN and CDR2 SYDVKM come from the germline V gene. The CDR3 is CASRRPSSGANVLTF. In DNA form, the CDR3 reads TGTGCCAGCAGACGACCGAGCTCTGGGGCCAACGTCCTGACTTTC.

This clonotype was picked up many times. The V gene is TRBV12-3 or TRBV12-4, the J gene TRBJ1-2; 7 nucleotides line up with TRBD1. The CDR3 has 14 residues. The V gene end was trimmed by 3 bases and the J gene end by 1 base; junction bases not matched to a gene: 2. The CDR3 protein is CASSFDRVNYGYTF. CDR3 DNA sequence: TGTGCCAGCAGTTTCGACAGGGTTAACTATGGCTACACCTTC.

The chain combines TRBV7-8 with TRBJ1-1, with D possibly TRBD1 on 5 matching bases. In germline, CDR1 is SGHVS, CDR2 FQNEAQ. The V and J ends lost 4 bases and 0 bases respectively, with 15 bases between them. The CDR3 runs to 16 residues. CDR3 coding DNA: TGTGCCAGCAGCTCGGGTCAGGGTACGGTGAACACTGAAGCTTTCTTT. It yields the protein CASSSGQGTVNTEAFF.

This clonotype was seen at least ten times. The chain joins TRBV6-1 to TRBJ1-6, with a possible D match to TRBD1 (6 bases). There are 15 residues in the CDR3. The germline V and J ends were trimmed by 3 bases and 7 bases, with 13 bases remaining between them. The germline V gene has CDR1 MNHNS and CDR2 SASEGT. Here the CDR3 DNA reads TGTGCCAGCAGTGAGCGTCGGACAGAAAATTCACCCCTCCACTTT. Amino acid sequence: CASSERRTENSPLHF.

This chain connects TRBV6-1 to TRBJ1-5; 7 bases line up with TRBD1. Looked up from germline, CDR1 is MNHNS and CDR2 is SASEGT. The CDR3 totals 14 residues. Trimming took 11 bases from V and 0 from J; bases not matched to a gene: 7. CDR3 nucleotide sequence: TGTGCCGGTAAGACAGGGACTAGCAATCAGCCCCAGCATTTT. This codes for CAGKTGTSNQPQHF.

V gene TRBV9 combines with J gene TRBJ2-7; 8 bases agree with TRBD2. Germline-derived CDR1 and CDR2 are SGDLS and YYNGEE. Trimming removed 0 bases from V and 5 bases from J; junction bases left unmatched: 13. The CDR3 totals 17 residues. Here the CDR3 reads CASSVDRLVAGLHEQYF. CDR3 sequence (DNA): TGTGCCAGCAGCGTAGATCGGTTGGTAGCGGGACTCCACGAGCAGTACTTC.

This clonotype was found many times. This chain links TRBV12-5 with TRBJ1-2, with a weak D call TRBD1 (5 bases). Germline V gene sequence: CDR1 LGHNT, CDR2 FRNRAP. V lost 6 bases and J 8 bases, leaving 19 bases between the germline ends. The CDR3 totals 14 residues. DNA of the CDR3: TGTGCTAGTGGAACCCCCGCAGGAGGGGAGGGCTACACCTTC. Amino acid sequence: CASGTPAGGEGYTF.

Remarks on this clonotype: One junction end does not reproduce the germline sequence, and a read error may be involved. The chain is built from TRBV7-3 and TRBJ2-1; tentatively, D is TRBD2 (5 bases). From germline, CDR1 is SGHTA and CDR2 FQGTGA. The CDR3 spans 13 residues. The CDR3 is CASSSDYYTEQFF. Written as DNA, the CDR3 is TGTGCCAGCAGCTCAGACTACTACACTGAGCAGTTCTTC. Full variable domain (outside the CDR3, taken from reference TRBV7-3 and TRBJ2-1): GAGVSQTPSNKVTEKGKYVELRCDPISGHTALYWYRQSLGQGPEFLIYFQGTGAADDSGLPNDRFFAVRPEGSVSTLKIQRTERGDSAVYLCASSSDYYTEQFFGPGTRLTVL.

At least ten counts were recorded for this clonotype. Here the CDR3 reads CASSVLGPPTYEQYF. In DNA, the CDR3 is TGTGCCAGCAGCGTCTTGGGGCCCCCAACCTACGAGCAGTACTTC. The chain has TRBV28 and TRBJ2-7, with D perhaps TRBD1 (5 bases). The CDR3 has 15 amino acids. Trimming removed 6 bases from V and 2 bases from J, with 17 bases in between. Germline CDR1 reads MDHEN; CDR2 reads SYDVKM.

This clonotype was observed a few times. This chain connects TRBV19 to TRBJ2-1; D not resolved. Between the trimmed V and J ends, which lost 1 base and 7 bases, there was a span of 8 bases. Germline V gene data show CDR1 as LNHDA and CDR2 as SQIVND (reference sequence). This CDR3 has 13 residues. The CDR3: CASSIGVGNEQFF. The CDR3 DNA reads TGTGCCAGTAGTATAGGGGTTGGGAATGAGCAGTTCTTC.

This clonotype showed up just a few times. The chain is built from TRBV5-5 and TRBJ1-4; perhaps TRBD1 as D (5 bases). The CDR3 is 14 amino acids. CDR1 and CDR2 from the germline V gene are SGHKS and YYEKEE (reference sequence). V lost 3 bases and J lost 8, with 14 bases in between. CDR3 protein: CASSWGWGDEKLFF. The CDR3 DNA sequence: TGTGCCAGCAGCTGGGGTTGGGGGGACGAAAAACTGTTTTTT.

Concerning this clonotype: This could be a read error, since a much larger clone is one nucleotide away. This chain connects TRBV5-1 to TRBJ2-1; perhaps TRBD2 as D (5 bases). The CDR3 runs 15 residues. CDR1 and CDR2 (germline): SGHRS, YFSETQ. CDR3 region: CASKLQFGGTNEQSF. In nucleotides, the CDR3 is TGCGCCAGCAAGCTACAGTTCGGAGGAACCAATGAGCAGTCCTTC.